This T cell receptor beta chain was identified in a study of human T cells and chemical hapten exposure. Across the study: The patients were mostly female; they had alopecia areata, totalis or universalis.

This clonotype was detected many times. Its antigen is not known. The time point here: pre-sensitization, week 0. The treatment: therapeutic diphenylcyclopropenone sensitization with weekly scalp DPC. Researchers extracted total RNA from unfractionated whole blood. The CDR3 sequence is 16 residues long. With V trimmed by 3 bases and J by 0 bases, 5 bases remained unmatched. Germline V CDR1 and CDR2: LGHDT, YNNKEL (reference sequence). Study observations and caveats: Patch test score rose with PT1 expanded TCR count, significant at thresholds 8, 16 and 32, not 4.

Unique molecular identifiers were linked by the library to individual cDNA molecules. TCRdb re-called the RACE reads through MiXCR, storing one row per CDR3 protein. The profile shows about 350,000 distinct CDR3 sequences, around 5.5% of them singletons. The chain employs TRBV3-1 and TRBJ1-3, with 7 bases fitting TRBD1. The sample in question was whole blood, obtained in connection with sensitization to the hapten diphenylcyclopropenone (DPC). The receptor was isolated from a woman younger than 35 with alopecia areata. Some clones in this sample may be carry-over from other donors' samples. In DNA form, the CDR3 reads TGTGCCAGCAGCCAGTCCGGGACAGTCTCTGGAAACACCATATATTTT. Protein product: CASSQSGTVSGNTIYF.